The present entry profiles one TCR beta chain with its context. Additional DNA sequences in this sample encode the identical CDR3. Here immunoSEQ multiplex PCR was the method, and the copy in TCRdb shows in-frame clones only, minus some. Of about 2.4 million clones in the sample, over 85% were seen once. These data belong to a study of shared clonotypes between healthy human individuals. Sequenced: naive CD4+ T cells from PBMCs. This sample's subset: CD45RA+ positively selected. This TCR derives from a man between 18 and 35 years old in good health. Some clones in this sample may be carry-over from other donors' samples.

DNA for the CDR3: TGTGCCAGCAGCTTAAGTTCCTACAATGAGCAGTTCTTC. It translates to CASSLSSYNEQFF. The chain joins TRBV7-9 to TRBJ2-1; D remains ambiguous. Germline assignment: CDR1 SEHNR and CDR2 FQNEAQ (reference sequence). This CDR3 is built from 13 residues. V lost 2 bases, J lost 1 base, and 3 bases lay in between.